A selection of T cell receptor beta chains follows, all from one sample in a study of blood T cell repertoires in COVID-19. Libraries were prepared by immunoSEQ multiplex PCR; TCRdb keeps only in-frame clonotypes and omits some of them. The sample shows roughly 250,000 clones, approximately 85% of them seen only once. The sample comprised peripheral blood. These receptors came from a human donor with COVID-19, enrolled during active disease. The donor label of this sample is uncertain. Both conserved end residues are trimmed from each CDR3. Fields, in order: clone size, V gene, J gene, CDR3 protein. Clone size, where shown, is once, few, many, or a class for clones that have expanded.

abundance: few
v_gene: TRBV4-3
j_gene: TRBJ2-7
CDR3aa: ASSHLSSGTYEQY

abundance: .
v_gene: TRBV28
j_gene: TRBJ1-1
CDR3aa: ASSLLDRGAF

abundance: .
v_gene: TRBV7-2
j_gene: TRBJ2-3
CDR3aa: ASSLDRTDTQY

abundance: .
v_gene: TRBV14
j_gene: TRBJ2-5
CDR3aa: ASSQDTPGEETQY

abundance: .
v_gene: TRBV6-5
j_gene: TRBJ2-7
CDR3aa: ASSYGDRDYEQY

abundance: .
v_gene: TRBV11-2
j_gene: TRBJ2-1
CDR3aa: ASSLQGLAGIYEQF

abundance: .
v_gene: TRBV6-1
j_gene: TRBJ1-5
CDR3aa: ASSEAPGQPQH

abundance: .
v_gene: TRBV5-6
j_gene: TRBJ2-2
CDR3aa: ASSTGTGAPGELF

abundance: once
v_gene: TRBV28
j_gene: TRBJ1-5
CDR3aa: ASSPEGHQPQH

abundance: .
v_gene: TRBV28
j_gene: TRBJ2-1
CDR3aa: ASGPPSGAYNEQF

abundance: .
v_gene: TRBV2
j_gene: TRBJ2-1
CDR3aa: ASRVGLAGVSEQF

abundance: .
v_gene: TRBV21-1
j_gene: TRBJ2-4
CDR3aa: ASNTKGLMDIQY

abundance: .
v_gene: TRBV5-8
j_gene: TRBJ1-1
CDR3aa: ASSTWEMNTEAF

abundance: .
v_gene: TRBV5-6
j_gene: TRBJ1-2
CDR3aa: ASSFSADYGYT

abundance: .
v_gene: TRBV19
j_gene: TRBJ2-1
CDR3aa: ASSMGLNNEQF

abundance: once
v_gene: TRBV19
j_gene: TRBJ1-1
CDR3aa: ASSNEGNTEAF

abundance: .
v_gene: TRBV5-4
j_gene: TRBJ1-1
CDR3aa: ASSLMGGARITEAF

abundance: .
v_gene: TRBV27
j_gene: TRBJ1-1
CDR3aa: ATGTGYITEAF

abundance: .
v_gene: TRBV7-7
j_gene: TRBJ2-1
CDR3aa: ASSLDTEGYNEQF

abundance: .
v_gene: TRBV7-2
j_gene: TRBJ2-2
CDR3aa: ASSSSRRASGENTGELF

abundance: .
v_gene: TRBV6-6
j_gene: TRBJ1-4
CDR3aa: ASSYGQVGEKLF

abundance: .
v_gene: TRBV27
j_gene: TRBJ2-1
CDR3aa: ASSSSYGSISSYNEQF

abundance: .
v_gene: TRBV25-1
j_gene: TRBJ2-3
CDR3aa: ASSEFGNRAGADTQY

abundance: .
v_gene: TRBV3-1/TRBV3-2
j_gene: TRBJ1-1
CDR3aa: ASSRTANTEAF

abundance: .
v_gene: TRBV5-4
j_gene: TRBJ2-1
CDR3aa: ASSLGTTYEQF

abundance: .
v_gene: TRBV28
j_gene: TRBJ2-7
CDR3aa: ASRSAGEEQY

abundance: .
v_gene: TRBV3-1/TRBV3-2
j_gene: TRBJ1-2
CDR3aa: ASSQDLIQGNYGYT

abundance: .
v_gene: TRBV10-3
j_gene: TRBJ1-5
CDR3aa: AISEGTGRIQPQH

abundance: .
v_gene: TRBV11-2
j_gene: TRBJ1-3
CDR3aa: ASSPNRLARWNTIY

abundance: .
v_gene: TRBV28
j_gene: TRBJ2-1
CDR3aa: ASPPEGTSGSLGYNEQF

abundance: .
v_gene: TRBV28
j_gene: TRBJ1-5
CDR3aa: ASSFEEGTGDQPQH

abundance: .
v_gene: TRBV5-1
j_gene: TRBJ2-7
CDR3aa: ASSLERTGGQY

abundance: .
v_gene: TRBV4-1
j_gene: TRBJ1-2
CDR3aa: ASSQGRQANYGYT

abundance: once
v_gene: TRBV12-5
j_gene: TRBJ2-5
CDR3aa: ASGLGLAGASETQY

abundance: .
v_gene: TRBV4-3
j_gene: TRBJ1-1
CDR3aa: ASSLRVQGTEAF

abundance: once
v_gene: TRBV5-6
j_gene: TRBJ2-3
CDR3aa: ASSFLGGGPPTDTQY